The sequence of this T cell receptor (beta chain) was determined in a study of T cell responses to AZD1222 COVID-19 vaccine. Study context: Investigators merged groups given second doses at roughly 4 or roughly 12 weeks. Study findings and constraints: Repertoires were collected only later (after the peak T cell response had occurred). Nearly half of spike-specific TCRs reportedly target unmutated variant regions.

In its sample, this clone was seen a few times. The antigen remains unidentified. Assay used: immunoSEQ multiplex PCR; TCRdb lists only in-frame clones, some missing. Here the sample spans 58,000 or so clones, 84% being singletons. The CDR3 length is 16 residues. Trimming cost V 1 base and J 4 bases, with 14 bases left between them. Germline CDR1 reads SGHVS; CDR2 reads FQNEAQ. The receptor was derived from an adult in good health. The sequenced sample was peripheral blood, obtained on day 0 of AZD1222 vaccination. The rearrangement links TRBV7-8 to TRBJ1-5, with D perhaps matching TRBD1 (5 bases). The CDR3: CASSLGLGTSNQPQHF. CDR3 nucleotide sequence: TGTGCCAGCAGCTTAGGATTAGGGACGTCGAATCAGCCCCAGCATTTT.